The clone carrying this T cell receptor beta chain appeared a single time. Its specificity is not known. With 5 bases clipped from V and 4 bases from J, the junction kept 6 bases outside the gene matches. The CDR3 runs to 15 residues. The germline CDR1 and CDR2 sequences are SGHTA and FQGNSA. The record originates from a study of TIL therapy for anti-PD-1-resistant metastatic lung cancer. The immunoSEQ assay was v3. Each library reached 1.5 million to 2.5 million read pairs, or 5-6 million at deep level. TCRdb's copy holds only in-frame clones and misses some; the assay was immunoSEQ multiplex PCR. The sample holds more than 90,000 clones; 65% are singletons and the top ten take approximately 11%. The time point here: pre-treatment sample, taken before nivolumab and TIL therapy. Pleural nodules or supraclavicular lymph nodes made up most of the excised metastases sampled. Overall study findings and caveats: Compared with baseline intratumoral T cells, expanded TIL cultures were more clonal and less diverse (around 6% vs 30%). Many TIL product clones were absent from baseline tumor, suggesting clonal contraction.

Material: tumor tissue, obtained at baseline. The chain carries TRBV7-2 and TRBJ2-3, with 10 nucleotides matching TRBD2. The sequence derives from a person aged 25-79 years with non-small cell lung cancer. CDR3 DNA: TGTGCCAGCAGCCGGGGACTAGCGAGTGCAGATACGCAGTATTTT. It is translated as CASSRGLASADTQYF.